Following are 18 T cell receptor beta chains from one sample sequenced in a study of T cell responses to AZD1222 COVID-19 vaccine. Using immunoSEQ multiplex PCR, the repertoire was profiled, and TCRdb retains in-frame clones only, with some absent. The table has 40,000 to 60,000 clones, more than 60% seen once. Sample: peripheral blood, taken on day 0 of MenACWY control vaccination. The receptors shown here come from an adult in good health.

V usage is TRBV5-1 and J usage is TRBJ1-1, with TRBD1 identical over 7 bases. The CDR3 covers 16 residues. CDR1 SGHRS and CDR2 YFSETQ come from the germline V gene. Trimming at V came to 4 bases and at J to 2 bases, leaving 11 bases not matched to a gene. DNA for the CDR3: TGCGCCAGCAGCCCAGCTTCCGGGACAGCTAACACTGAAGCTTTCTTT. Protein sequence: CASSPASGTANTEAFF.

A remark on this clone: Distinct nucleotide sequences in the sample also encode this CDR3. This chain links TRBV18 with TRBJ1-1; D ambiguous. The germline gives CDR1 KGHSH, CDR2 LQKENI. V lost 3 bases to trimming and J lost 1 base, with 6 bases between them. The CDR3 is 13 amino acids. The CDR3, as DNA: TGTGCCAGCTCACCCACGGCGAACACTGAAGCTTTCTTT. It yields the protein CASSPTANTEAFF.

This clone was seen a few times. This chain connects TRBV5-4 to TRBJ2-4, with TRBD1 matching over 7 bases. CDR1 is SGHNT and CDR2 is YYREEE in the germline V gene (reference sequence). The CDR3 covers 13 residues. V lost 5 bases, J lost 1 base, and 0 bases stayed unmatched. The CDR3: CASRDRAKNIQYF. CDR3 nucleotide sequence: TGTGCCAGCAGGGACAGGGCCAAAAACATTCAGTACTTC. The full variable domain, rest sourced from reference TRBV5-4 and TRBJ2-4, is ETGVTQSPTHLIKTRGQQVTLRCSSQSGHNTVSWYQQALGQGPQFIFQYYREEENGRGNFPPRFSGLQFPNYSSELNVNALELDDSALYLCASRDRAKNIQYFGAGTRLSVL.

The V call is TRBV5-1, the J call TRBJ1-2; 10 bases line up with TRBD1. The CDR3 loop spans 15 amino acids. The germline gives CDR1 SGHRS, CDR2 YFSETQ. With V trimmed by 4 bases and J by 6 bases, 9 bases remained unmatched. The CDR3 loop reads CASSLSPGQGHGYTF. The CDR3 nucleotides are TGCGCCAGCAGCCTATCGCCGGGACAGGGGCATGGCTACACCTTC.

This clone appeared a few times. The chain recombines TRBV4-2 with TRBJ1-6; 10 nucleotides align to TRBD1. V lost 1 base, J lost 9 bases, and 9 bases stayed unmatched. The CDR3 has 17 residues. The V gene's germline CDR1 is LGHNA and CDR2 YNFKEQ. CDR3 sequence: CASSQGNFGTGASPLHF. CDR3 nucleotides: TGTGCCAGCAGCCAAGGGAACTTCGGGACAGGGGCTTCACCCCTCCACTTT.

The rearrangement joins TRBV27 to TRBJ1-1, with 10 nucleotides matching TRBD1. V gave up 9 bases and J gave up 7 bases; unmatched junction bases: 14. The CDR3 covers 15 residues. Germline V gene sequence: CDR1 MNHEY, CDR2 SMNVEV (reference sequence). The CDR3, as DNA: TGTGCCAGTAGCGGTCCGGGACAGGGGAAGGGTGAAGCTTTCTTT. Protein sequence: CASSGPGQGKGEAFF.

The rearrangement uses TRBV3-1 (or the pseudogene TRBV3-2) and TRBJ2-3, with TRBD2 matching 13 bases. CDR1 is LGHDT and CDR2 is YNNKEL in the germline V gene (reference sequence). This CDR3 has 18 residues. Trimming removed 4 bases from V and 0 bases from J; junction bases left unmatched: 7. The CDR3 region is CASSLTSGGGSSTDTQYF. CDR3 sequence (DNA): TGTGCCAGCAGCCTAACTAGCGGGGGGGGTTCTAGCACAGATACGCAGTATTTT.

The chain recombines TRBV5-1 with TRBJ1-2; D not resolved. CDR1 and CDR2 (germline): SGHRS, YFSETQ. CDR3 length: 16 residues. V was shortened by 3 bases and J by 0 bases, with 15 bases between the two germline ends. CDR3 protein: CASSSPRGGPNYGYTF. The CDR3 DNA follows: TGCGCCAGCAGCTCCCCCCGAGGAGGGCCTAACTATGGCTACACCTTC.

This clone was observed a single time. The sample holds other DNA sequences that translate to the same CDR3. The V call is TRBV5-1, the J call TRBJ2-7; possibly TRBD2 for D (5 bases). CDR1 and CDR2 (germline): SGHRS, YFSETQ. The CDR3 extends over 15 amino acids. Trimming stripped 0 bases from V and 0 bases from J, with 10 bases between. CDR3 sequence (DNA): TGCGCCAGCAGCTTGGGTCCGGGGAGCTCCTACGAGCAGTACTTC. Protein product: CASSLGPGSSYEQYF.

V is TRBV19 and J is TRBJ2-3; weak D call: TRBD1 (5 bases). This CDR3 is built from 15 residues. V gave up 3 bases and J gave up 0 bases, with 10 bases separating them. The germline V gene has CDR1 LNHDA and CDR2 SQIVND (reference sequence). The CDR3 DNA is TGTGCCAGTAGTATTTCAGGGTTTAGCACAGATACGCAGTATTTT. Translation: CASSISGFSTDTQYF.

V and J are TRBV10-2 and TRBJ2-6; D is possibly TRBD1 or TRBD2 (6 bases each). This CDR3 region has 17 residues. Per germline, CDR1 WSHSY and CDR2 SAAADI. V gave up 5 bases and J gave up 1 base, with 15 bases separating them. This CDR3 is CASSPRVGGSGANVLTF. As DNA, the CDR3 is TGCGCCAGCAGTCCCCGTGTAGGGGGGTCTGGGGCCAACGTCCTGACTTTC.

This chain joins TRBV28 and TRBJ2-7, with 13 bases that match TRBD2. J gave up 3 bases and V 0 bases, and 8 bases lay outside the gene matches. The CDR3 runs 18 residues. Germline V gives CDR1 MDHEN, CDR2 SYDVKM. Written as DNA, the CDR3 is TGTGCCAGCAGTTTATGGGGACTAGCGGGGAGGGGGGACTACGAGCAGTACTTC. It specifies CASSLWGLAGRGDYEQYF. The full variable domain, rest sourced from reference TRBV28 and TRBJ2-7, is DVKVTQSSRYLVKRTGEKVFLECVQDMDHENMFWYRQDPGLGLRLIYFSYDVKMKEKGDIPEGYSVSREKKERFSLILESASTNQTSMYLCASSLWGLAGRGDYEQYFGPGTRLTVT.

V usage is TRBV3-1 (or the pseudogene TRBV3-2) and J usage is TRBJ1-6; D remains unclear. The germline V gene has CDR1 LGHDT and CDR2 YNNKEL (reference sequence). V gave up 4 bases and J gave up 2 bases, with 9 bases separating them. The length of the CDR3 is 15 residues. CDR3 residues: CASSPTGAYNSPLHF. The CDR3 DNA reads TGTGCCAGCAGCCCCACGGGTGCCTATAATTCACCCCTCCACTTT.

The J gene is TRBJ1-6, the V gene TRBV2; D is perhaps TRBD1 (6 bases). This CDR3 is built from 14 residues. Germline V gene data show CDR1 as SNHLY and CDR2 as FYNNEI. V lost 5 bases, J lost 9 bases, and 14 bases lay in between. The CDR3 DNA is TGTGCCAGCAGTAACAGGGAGTCTGTTTCACCCCTCCACTTT. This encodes CASSNRESVSPLHF.

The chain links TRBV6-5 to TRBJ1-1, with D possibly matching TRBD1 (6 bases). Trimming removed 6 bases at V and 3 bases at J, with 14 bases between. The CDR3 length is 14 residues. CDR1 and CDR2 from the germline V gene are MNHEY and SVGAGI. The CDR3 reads CASRSVGGHTEAFF. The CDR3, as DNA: TGTGCCAGCAGGTCGGTAGGGGGACACACTGAAGCTTTCTTT.

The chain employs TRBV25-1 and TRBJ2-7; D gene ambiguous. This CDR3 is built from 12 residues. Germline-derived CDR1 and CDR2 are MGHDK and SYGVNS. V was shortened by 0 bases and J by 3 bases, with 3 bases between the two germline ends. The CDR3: CASSEYYYEQYF. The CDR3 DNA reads TGTGCCAGCAGTGAATACTACTACGAGCAGTACTTC.

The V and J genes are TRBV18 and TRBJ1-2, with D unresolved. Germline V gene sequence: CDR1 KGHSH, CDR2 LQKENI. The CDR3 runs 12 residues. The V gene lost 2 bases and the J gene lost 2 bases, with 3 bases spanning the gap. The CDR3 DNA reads TGTGCCAGCTCACCAGAGAACTATGGCTACACCTTC. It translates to CASSPENYGYTF.

Written as DNA, the CDR3 is TGTGCCAGCAGTTCGAACGCAGGGGGAACTGAAGCTTTCTTT. It specifies CASSSNAGGTEAFF. This rearrangement joins TRBV6-4 to TRBJ1-1, with TRBD1 identical over 7 bases. V was clipped by 5 bases and J by 5 bases; unmatched bases: 8. The CDR3 sequence is 14 residues long. From germline, CDR1 is MRHNA and CDR2 SNTAGT.